A selection of T cell receptor beta chains follows, all from one sample in a study of OX40 agonist ivuxolimab in advanced cancers. Assay: immunoSEQ multiplex PCR; the TCRdb copy retains only in-frame clones and omits some. Of around 45,000 clones listed, roughly 90% are singletons. Sequenced material: CD4+ or CD8+ T cells sorted from blood, taken in a trial of the OX40 agonist ivuxolimab. Receptor source: an adult with an advanced solid tumor such as melanoma, head and neck, liver or kidney cancer. Both conserved end residues are part of each CDR3. The D gene is left open where the match is weak. Clone size appears in some rows only: once, few, many, or a class for an expanded clone.

j_gene	d_gene	abundance	v_gene	CDR3aa	CDR3nt
TRBJ1-5	NA	NA	TRBV10-1	CASSALRQDSNQPQHF	TGCGCCAGCAGTGCCCTCAGACAGGATAGCAATCAGCCCCAGCATTTT
TRBJ2-1	NA	NA	TRBV7-3	CASSLTRSSYNEQFF	TGTGCCAGCAGCTTAACCCGGAGCTCCTACAATGAGCAGTTCTTC
TRBJ2-3	TRBD2	NA	TRBV4-2	CASSQDPSGPLDTQYF	TGTGCCAGCAGCCAAGATCCTAGCGGCCCGTTAGATACGCAGTATTTT
TRBJ2-1	TRBD1	NA	TRBV5-4	CASSWDRGNEQFF	TGTGCCAGCAGTTGGGACAGGGGCAATGAGCAGTTCTTC
TRBJ1-1	TRBD1	NA	TRBV5-1	CASSLQGTNTEAFF	TGCGCCAGCAGCTTACAGGGGACGAACACTGAAGCTTTCTTT
TRBJ2-7	NA	NA	TRBV5-1	CASSKEWGGEQYF	TGCGCCAGCAGTAAAGAGTGGGGCGGAGAGCAGTACTTC
TRBJ2-2	NA	NA	TRBV9	CASSVDEGSTGELFF	TGTGCCAGCAGCGTAGATGAAGGATCCACCGGGGAGCTGTTTTTT
TRBJ2-5	TRBD2	NA	TRBV7-2	CASTQIAGGAETQYF	TGTGCCAGCACCCAAATAGCGGGGGGTGCAGAGACCCAGTACTTC
TRBJ2-3	TRBD2	NA	TRBV18	CASSPRLAGSTDTQYF	TGTGCCAGCTCACCGAGACTAGCGGGAAGCACAGATACGCAGTATTTT
TRBJ1-1	TRBD1	NA	TRBV28	CASSTGGADTEAFF	TGTGCCAGCAGCACAGGGGGCGCGGACACTGAAGCTTTCTTT
TRBJ2-7	NA	NA	TRBV9	CASSVRQESSYEQYF	TGTGCCAGCAGCGTCCGGCAGGAGAGCTCCTACGAGCAGTACTTC
TRBJ2-7	TRBD2	once	TRBV6-1	CASRTTSGSSYEQYF	TGTGCCAGCAGAACGACTAGCGGGAGCTCCTACGAGCAGTACTTC
TRBJ2-3	NA	NA	TRBV28	CASSYDRNSDTQYF	TGTGCCAGCAGTTATGACAGGAACTCAGATACGCAGTATTTT
TRBJ2-2	TRBD2	medium-sized	TRBV2	CASISDIGGSTLGELFF	TGTGCCAGCATAAGTGATATTGGCGGGAGTACCTTAGGGGAGCTGTTTTTT
TRBJ2-7	NA	NA	TRBV4-3	CASSPGPERHPQQYF	TGCGCCAGCAGCCCCGGGCCCGAGAGACATCCCCAGCAGTACTTC
TRBJ2-1	NA	NA	TRBV7-8	CASSLYRVGSYNEQFF	TGTGCCAGCAGCCTATACAGGGTTGGCTCCTACAATGAGCAGTTCTTC
TRBJ2-5	TRBD2	NA	TRBV5-6	CASSRGRSVETQYF	TGTGCCAGCAGCCGCGGGAGGTCCGTAGAGACCCAGTACTTC